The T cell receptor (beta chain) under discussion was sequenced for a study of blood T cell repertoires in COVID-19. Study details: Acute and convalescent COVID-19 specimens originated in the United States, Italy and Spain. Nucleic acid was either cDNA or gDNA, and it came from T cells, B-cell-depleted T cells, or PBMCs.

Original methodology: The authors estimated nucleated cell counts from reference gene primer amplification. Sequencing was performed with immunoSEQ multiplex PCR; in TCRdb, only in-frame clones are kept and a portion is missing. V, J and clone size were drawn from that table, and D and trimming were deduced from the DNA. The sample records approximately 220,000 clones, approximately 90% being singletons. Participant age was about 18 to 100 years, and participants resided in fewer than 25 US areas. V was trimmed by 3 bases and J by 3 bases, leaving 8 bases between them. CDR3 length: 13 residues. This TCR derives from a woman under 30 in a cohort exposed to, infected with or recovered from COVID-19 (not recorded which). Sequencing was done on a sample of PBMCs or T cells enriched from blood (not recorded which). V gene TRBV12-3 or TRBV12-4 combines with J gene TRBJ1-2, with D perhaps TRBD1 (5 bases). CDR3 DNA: TGTGCCAGCAGTTTCGAGACAGACTATGGCTACACCTTC. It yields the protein CASSFETDYGYTF.